This T cell receptor beta chain was identified during a study of shared clonotypes between healthy human individuals. Study-wide results and caveats: The diversity represented, both genetic and in exposure history, was limited by few donors. Generation probabilities of non-shared clonotypes were lower (relative to those shared by all four donors).

This clone was found a few times. Antigen: not known. Per the original data handling: ImmunoSEQ gave junction-only sequences without quality scores, so filtering differed. Method: immunoSEQ multiplex PCR; TCRdb's copy keeps in-frame clones and lacks some. V and J calls plus clone size are reproduced from that table; the DNA served to infer D and trimming. The sample has some 1,100,000 clones; roughly 74% are singletons. The sequencing sample was made of memory CD4+ T cells from PBMCs. Subset noted: CD45RA-negative fraction. This receptor was taken from a man aged 18 to 30 in good health. Some clones in this sample may be carry-over from other donors' samples.

Here the CDR3 DNA reads TGTGCCAGCAGCCCTAACTTTGGGCAGCCCCAGCATTTT. Encoded protein: CASSPNFGQPQHF. The chain joins TRBV4-2 to TRBJ1-5; D not certain. V shed 4 bases and J shed 7 bases, with 11 bases lying between them. CDR3 length equals 13 residues. The germline V gene encodes CDR1 LGHNA and CDR2 YNFKEQ.